Here is one T cell receptor beta chain with its context. Per the original data handling: Cell counts per sample came from amplifying reference gene primers. The repertoire was sequenced with immunoSEQ multiplex PCR; TCRdb's copy has only in-frame clones and lacks some. V, J and clone size derive from that table, while D and trimming were established from the DNA sequence. This sample has roughly 100,000 clones, with 81% found just once. The data were obtained in a study of blood T cell repertoires in COVID-19. Turning to the study itself: Acute and convalescent COVID-19 specimens originated in the United States, Italy and Spain. PBMCs, B-cell-depleted T cells, or T cells provided the cDNA or gDNA that made up the material.

The CDR3 runs 17 residues. The V gene's germline CDR1 is KGHSH and CDR2 LQKENI. V was pared by 3 bases and J by 7 bases, with 22 bases between. The chain carries TRBV18 and TRBJ1-5; D is perhaps TRBD1 (6 bases). The receptor comes from an elderly man with acute or convalescent COVID-19. The specimen sequenced was peripheral blood. The CDR3 spells CASSPVQGSPSNQPQHF. In DNA form, the CDR3 reads TGTGCCAGCTCACCGGTACAGGGAAGCCCGTCAAACCAGCCCCAGCATTTT.